This is a list of T cell receptor beta chains from one sample in a study of blood T cell repertoires in COVID-19. Only in-frame clones appear in the TCRdb table, and some are missing; sequencing was by immunoSEQ multiplex PCR. This table holds roughly 330,000 clones, around four fifths found once. The source material was peripheral blood. The receptors come from a woman aged 45 to 65 with acute or convalescent COVID-19. CDR3s include the opening cysteine and the closing phenylalanine or tryptophan. D genes are given only for firm matches. For some rows the clone size is stated as once, few or many, or as a class when expanded; others skip it.

>13|-|-|TRBJ1-1|TRBV6-2/TRBV6-3
CASSYEANTEAFF
TGTGCCAGCAGTTACGAGGCGAACACTGAAGCTTTCTTT
>16|few|TRBD2|TRBJ2-5|TRBV5-6
CASSKWTSGGQETQYF
TGTGCCAGCAGCAAATGGACTAGCGGGGGGCAAGAGACCCAGTACTTC
>13|once|-|TRBJ1-1|TRBV6-5
CASSSLSGTEAFF
TGTGCCAGCAGTTCCCTCTCGGGGACTGAAGCTTTCTTT
>14|-|TRBD1|TRBJ1-2|TRBV9
CASSVQGASYGYTF
TGTGCCAGCAGCGTGCAGGGGGCTAGCTATGGCTACACCTTC
>13|few|-|TRBJ1-1|TRBV30
CAHGGHPNTEAFF
TGTGCCCATGGGGGACACCCCAACACTGAAGCTTTCTTT
>14|many|-|TRBJ1-3|TRBV5-1
CASSLFGGGNTIYF
TGCGCCAGCAGCTTGTTTGGAGGCGGAAACACCATATATTTT
>14|-|TRBD1|TRBJ2-1|TRBV7-2
CASSSGTGYNEQFF
TGTGCCAGCAGCTCCGGGACAGGGTACAATGAGCAGTTCTTC
>15|-|-|TRBJ2-4|TRBV5-4
CASGSQGGGINIQYF
TGTGCCAGCGGATCGCAGGGGGGAGGAATAAACATTCAGTACTTC
>14|-|TRBD1|TRBJ1-2|TRBV9
CASSLQRDSYGYTF
TGTGCCAGCAGCCTCCAACGGGACAGCTATGGCTACACCTTC
>14|-|-|TRBJ2-5|TRBV5-5
CASSVYWTQETQYF
TGTGCCAGCAGCGTGTATTGGACTCAAGAGACCCAGTACTTC
>18|many|TRBD2|TRBJ2-2|TRBV6-2/TRBV6-3
CASSSPAGGSSDTGELFF
TGTGCCAGCAGTTCTCCCGCGGGCGGGAGCTCCGACACCGGGGAGCTGTTTTTT
>16|-|TRBD1|TRBJ2-1|TRBV20-1
CSASPPTGDSYNEQFF
TGCAGTGCTAGTCCACCAACAGGGGACTCCTACAATGAGCAGTTCTTC
>16|-|-|TRBJ2-1|TRBV5-1
CASSFSLARSYNEQFF
TGCGCCAGCAGCTTCTCCCTAGCGCGCTCCTACAATGAGCAGTTCTTC
>13|-|-|TRBJ2-2|TRBV15
CATSSSGEGELFF
TGTGCCACCAGCAGTTCAGGGGAAGGGGAGCTGTTTTTT
>15|-|TRBD1|TRBJ2-5|TRBV10-3
CAISDFRTGQETQYF
TGTGCCATCAGTGATTTCCGGACAGGACAAGAGACCCAGTACTTC
>17|-|TRBD2|TRBJ2-5|TRBV5-5
CASSHGLAGGGQETQYF
TGTGCCAGCAGCCATGGACTAGCGGGAGGTGGGCAAGAGACCCAGTACTTC
>14|-|-|TRBJ1-1|TRBV4-1
CASSQTPRDTEAFF
TGCGCCAGCAGCCAAACACCGAGGGACACTGAAGCTTTCTTT
>16|-|TRBD2|TRBJ2-5|TRBV11-1
CASSWPSGGGAGTQYF
TGTGCCAGCAGCTGGCCCTCTGGCGGGGGGGCAGGGACCCAGTACTTC
>17|-|TRBD1|TRBJ2-6|TRBV4-2
CASSRGTGESGANVLTF
TGTGCCAGCAGCCGAGGGACAGGAGAATCTGGGGCCAACGTCCTGACTTTC
>15|once|TRBD2|TRBJ2-3|TRBV30
CAWSVSGTITDTQYF
TGTGCCTGGAGTGTTTCCGGGACTATAACAGATACGCAGTATTTT
>13|-|-|TRBJ1-2|TRBV5-6
CASSFGQGRSYTF
TGTGCCAGCAGCTTCGGCCAGGGTAGGAGCTACACCTTC
>17|-|-|TRBJ2-3|TRBV9
CASSPYGSRNPPDTQYF
TGTGCCAGCAGCCCGTACGGGAGTCGTAATCCACCAGATACGCAGTATTTT
>17|-|-|TRBJ2-7|TRBV11-2
CASSLRRWGDGDYEQYF
TGTGCCAGCAGCTTAAGGCGTTGGGGGGATGGAGACTACGAGCAGTACTTC
>13|-|-|TRBJ1-1|TRBV10-3
CAISTGLNTEAFF
TGTGCCATCAGTACAGGGTTGAACACTGAAGCTTTCTTT
>11|-|-|TRBJ2-5|TRBV11-2
CASSLPGTQYF
TGTGCCAGCAGCCTCCCCGGGACCCAGTACTTC
>13|-|-|TRBJ1-2|TRBV4-2
CASSQHKDSLYTF
TGTGCCAGCAGCCAACATAAAGACAGCCTATACACCTTC
>12|-|-|TRBJ2-7|TRBV2
CAARTSAYEQYF
TGTGCCGCCCGTACTTCGGCCTACGAGCAGTACTTC
>15|once|TRBD1|TRBJ2-5|TRBV7-2
CASSGYRGPGETQYF
TGTGCCAGCAGCGGTTACAGGGGGCCGGGAGAGACCCAGTACTTC
>14|-|TRBD2|TRBJ2-7|TRBV7-2
CASSRTSGNHEQYF
TGTGCCAGCAGCCGGACTAGCGGGAACCACGAGCAGTACTTC
>14|-|-|TRBJ2-2|TRBV5-1
CASRRGVNTGELFF
TGCGCCAGCAGGCGGGGCGTGAACACCGGGGAGCTGTTTTTT
>15|-|TRBD1|TRBJ2-7|TRBV28
CASSFQGAETYEQYF
TGTGCCAGCAGTTTTCAGGGGGCGGAAACCTACGAGCAGTACTTC
>13|-|-|TRBJ2-3|TRBV19
CASSTPPTDTQYF
TGTGCCAGTAGTACCCCCCCGACAGATACGCAGTATTTT
>13|-|TRBD2|TRBJ2-3|TRBV5-4
CASSTTSVDTQYF
TGTGCCAGCAGCACGACTAGCGTAGATACGCAGTATTTT
>15|-|-|TRBJ1-3|TRBV10-3
CAISEAVTSGNTIYF
TGTGCCATCAGTGAGGCGGTTACCTCTGGAAACACCATATATTTT
>17|few|TRBD2|TRBJ2-7|TRBV2
CASKPGLGTSGSDEQYF
TGTGCCAGCAAGCCCGGCTTAGGGACTAGCGGGAGTGACGAGCAGTACTTC
>12|-|-|TRBJ1-4|TRBV6-5
CASSRANEKLFF
TGTGCCAGCAGCCGCGCTAATGAAAAACTGTTTTTT
>14|few|TRBD1|TRBJ1-2|TRBV7-2
CASSTRDREGGYTF
TGTGCCAGCAGCACTAGGGACAGGGAAGGTGGCTACACCTTC
>15|-|-|TRBJ1-6|TRBV30
CAWSVPSSYNSPLHF
TGTGCCTGGAGTGTGCCGAGCTCCTATAATTCACCCCTCCACTTT
>12|-|-|TRBJ1-2|TRBV6-4
CASSDRQWGYTF
TGTGCCAGCAGTGACCGACAGTGGGGCTACACCTTC
>15|once|-|TRBJ1-1|TRBV11-2
CASSALRWRQLEAFF
TGTGCCAGCAGCGCGTTAAGATGGCGGCAGCTTGAAGCTTTCTTT
>12|few|-|TRBJ2-2|TRBV7-9
CASSLNTGELFF
TGTGCCAGCAGCCTGAACACCGGGGAGCTGTTTTTT
>14|-|-|TRBJ2-7|TRBV27
CASSLKTGIYEQYF
TGTGCCAGCAGTTTAAAAACAGGGATTTACGAGCAGTACTTC
>14|-|TRBD2|TRBJ2-3|TRBV2
CASSLAGWSDTQYF
TGTGCCAGCAGTTTAGCGGGGTGGTCAGATACGCAGTATTTT
>13|-|-|TRBJ2-5|TRBV30
CAWSGAPQETQYF
TGTGCCTGGAGTGGGGCCCCTCAGGAGACCCAGTACTTC
>17|-|-|TRBJ1-6|TRBV19
CASSSGTHMAYNSPLHF
TGTGCCAGTAGTTCCGGGACTCACATGGCCTATAATTCACCCCTCCACTTT
>16|-|-|TRBJ1-2|TRBV7-2
CASSPTGRPSGDGYTF
TGTGCCAGCAGCCCCACCGGTAGGCCCTCCGGGGATGGCTACACCTTC
>14|-|TRBD1|TRBJ2-7|TRBV7-2
CASSRQGALDEQYF
TGTGCCAGCAGCAGACAGGGGGCATTGGACGAGCAGTACTTC
>11|-|-|TRBJ1-1|TRBV30
CAWSGQFEAFF
TGTGCCTGGAGTGGCCAGTTTGAAGCTTTCTTT
>14|-|TRBD2|TRBJ2-2|TRBV9
CASRGLANTGELFF
TGTGCCAGCAGAGGACTAGCGAACACCGGGGAGCTGTTTTTT
>16|-|-|TRBJ2-1|TRBV9
CASSRRRGGGYNEQFF
TGTGCCAGCAGCCGCAGGCGAGGGGGTGGGTACAATGAGCAGTTCTTC
>18|-|-|TRBJ2-6|TRBV3-1/TRBV3-2
CASNRGGLGFPGANVLTF
TGTGCCAGCAACAGAGGGGGATTAGGGTTCCCCGGGGCCAACGTCCTGACTTTC
>12|-|-|TRBJ2-7|TRBV6-6
CASSPGLYEQYF
TGTGCCAGCAGTCCTGGACTCTACGAGCAGTACTTC
>11|once|-|TRBJ1-1|TRBV6-1
CASSEVALAFF
TGTGCCAGCAGTGAAGTAGCGTTGGCTTTCTTT
>17|-|TRBD1|TRBJ2-4|TRBV19
CASSRGQGIEAKNIQYF
TGTGCCAGTAGTAGGGGACAGGGTATAGAGGCCAAAAACATTCAGTACTTC
>17|-|-|TRBJ2-1|TRBV15
CATSRDRRQGMGNEQFF
TGTGCCACCAGCAGAGATCGAAGGCAGGGTATGGGCAATGAGCAGTTCTTC
>14|-|TRBD1|TRBJ1-2|TRBV5-4
CASRGDRGDYGYTF
TGTGCCAGCAGGGGGGACAGGGGGGACTATGGCTACACCTTC
>14|-|-|TRBJ1-3|TRBV7-9
CASSVGLSGNTIYF
TGTGCCAGCAGCGTCGGACTCTCTGGAAACACCATATATTTT
>14|-|-|TRBJ2-3|TRBV19
CASSSPTESDTQYF
TGTGCCAGTAGTAGCCCGACTGAGTCAGATACGCAGTATTTT
>15|once|-|TRBJ1-6|TRBV27
CASSLGGRPDSPLHF
TGTGCCAGCAGTTTGGGGGGGCGCCCCGATTCACCCCTCCACTTT
>13|-|-|TRBJ2-1|TRBV3-1/TRBV3-2
CASSQMQRNEQFF
TGTGCCAGCAGCCAAATGCAACGGAATGAGCAGTTCTTC